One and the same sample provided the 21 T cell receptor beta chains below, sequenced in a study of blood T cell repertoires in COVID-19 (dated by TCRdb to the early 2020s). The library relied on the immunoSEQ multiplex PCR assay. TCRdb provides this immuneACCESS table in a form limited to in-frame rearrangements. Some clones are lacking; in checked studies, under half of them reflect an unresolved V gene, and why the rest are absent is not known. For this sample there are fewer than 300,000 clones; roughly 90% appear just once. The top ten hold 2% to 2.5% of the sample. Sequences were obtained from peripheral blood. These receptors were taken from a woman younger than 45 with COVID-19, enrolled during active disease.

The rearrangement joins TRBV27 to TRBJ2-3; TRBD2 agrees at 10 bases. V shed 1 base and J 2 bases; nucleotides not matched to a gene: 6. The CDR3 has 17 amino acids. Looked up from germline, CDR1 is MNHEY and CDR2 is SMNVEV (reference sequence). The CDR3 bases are TGTGCCAGCAGTTTATGGGGGCTAGCGGGGGACACAGATACGCAGTATTTT. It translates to CASSLWGLAGDTDTQYF.

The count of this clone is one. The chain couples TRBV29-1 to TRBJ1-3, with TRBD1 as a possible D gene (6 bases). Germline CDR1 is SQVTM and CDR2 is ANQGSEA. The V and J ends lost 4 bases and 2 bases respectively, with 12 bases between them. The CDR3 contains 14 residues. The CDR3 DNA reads TGCAGCGTTGTAAAGGCAGGGGCTGGAAACACCATATATTTT. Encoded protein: CSVVKAGAGNTIYF.

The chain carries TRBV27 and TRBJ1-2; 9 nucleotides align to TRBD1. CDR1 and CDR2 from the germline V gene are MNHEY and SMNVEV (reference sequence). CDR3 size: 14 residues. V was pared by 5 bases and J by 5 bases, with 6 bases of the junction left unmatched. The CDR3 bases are TGTGCCAGCAGTGCGCTACAGGGGGCGTATGGCTACACCTTC. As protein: CASSALQGAYGYTF.

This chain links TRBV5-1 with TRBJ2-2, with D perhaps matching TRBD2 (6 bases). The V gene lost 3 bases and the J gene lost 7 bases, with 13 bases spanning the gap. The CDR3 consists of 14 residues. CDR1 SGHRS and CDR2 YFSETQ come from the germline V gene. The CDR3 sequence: CASSSGLTGGELFF. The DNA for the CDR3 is TGCGCCAGCAGCTCGGGACTCACTGGCGGGGAGCTGTTTTTT. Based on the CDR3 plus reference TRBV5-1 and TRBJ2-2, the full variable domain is KAGVTQTPRYLIKTRGQQVTLSCSPISGHRSVSWYQQTPGQGLQFLFEYFSETQRNKGNFPGRFSGRQFSNSRSEMNVSTLELGDSALYLCASSSGLTGGELFFGEGSRLTVL.

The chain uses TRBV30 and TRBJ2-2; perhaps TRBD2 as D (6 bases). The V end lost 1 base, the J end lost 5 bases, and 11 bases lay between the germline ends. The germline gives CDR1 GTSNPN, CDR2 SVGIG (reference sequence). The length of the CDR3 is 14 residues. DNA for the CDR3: TGTGCCTGGAGTGGACTAGTCCGTACCGGGGAGCTGTTTTTT. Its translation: CAWSGLVRTGELFF.

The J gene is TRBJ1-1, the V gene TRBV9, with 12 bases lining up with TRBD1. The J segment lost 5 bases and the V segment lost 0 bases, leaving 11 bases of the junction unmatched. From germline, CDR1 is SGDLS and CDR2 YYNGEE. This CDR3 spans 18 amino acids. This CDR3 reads CASSVGPAGTGGGTEAFF. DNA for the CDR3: TGTGCCAGCAGCGTAGGACCCGCCGGGACAGGGGGCGGTACTGAAGCTTTCTTT.

The CDR3 loop is CASSAYRTSNQETQYF. The CDR3, as DNA: TGTGCCAGCAGCGCATATAGGACTAGCAACCAAGAGACCCAGTACTTC. The chain employs TRBV27 and TRBJ2-5; 8 positions match TRBD2. The CDR3 consists of 16 residues. Germline assignment: CDR1 MNHEY and CDR2 SMNVEV (reference sequence). Losses at the gene ends were 6 bases for V and 0 bases for J; bases not matched to a gene: 9.

CDR3 protein: CASSPQGAGNTIYF. Written as DNA, the CDR3 is TGTGCCAGCAGTCCCCAGGGGGCTGGAAACACCATATATTTT. The chain joins TRBV6-5 to TRBJ1-3; 7 bases map to TRBD1. Germline trimming cut 5 bases from V and 2 bases from J; bases unmatched to any gene: 3. CDR1 and CDR2 (germline): MNHEY, SVGAGI. The CDR3 consists of 14 residues.

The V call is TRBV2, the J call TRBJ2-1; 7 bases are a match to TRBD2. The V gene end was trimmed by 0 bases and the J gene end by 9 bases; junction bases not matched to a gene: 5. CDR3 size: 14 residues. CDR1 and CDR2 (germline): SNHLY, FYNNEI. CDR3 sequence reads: CASSEARGSTEQFF. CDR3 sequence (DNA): TGTGCCAGCAGTGAAGCGCGGGGGAGTACTGAGCAGTTCTTC.

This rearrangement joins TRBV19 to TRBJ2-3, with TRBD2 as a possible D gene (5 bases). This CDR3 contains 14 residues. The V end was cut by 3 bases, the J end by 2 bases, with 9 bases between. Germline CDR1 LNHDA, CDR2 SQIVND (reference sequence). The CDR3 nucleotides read TGTGCCAGTAGTATCACCGGGAACACAGATACGCAGTATTTT. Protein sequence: CASSITGNTDTQYF.

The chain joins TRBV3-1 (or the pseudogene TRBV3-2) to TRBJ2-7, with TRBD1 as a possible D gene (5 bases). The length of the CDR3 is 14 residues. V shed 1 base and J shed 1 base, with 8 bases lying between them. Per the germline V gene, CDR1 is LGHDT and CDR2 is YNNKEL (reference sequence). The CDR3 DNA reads TGTGCCAGCAGCCAAGGGGGCGCATCCTACGAGCAGTACTTC. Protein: CASSQGGASYEQYF.

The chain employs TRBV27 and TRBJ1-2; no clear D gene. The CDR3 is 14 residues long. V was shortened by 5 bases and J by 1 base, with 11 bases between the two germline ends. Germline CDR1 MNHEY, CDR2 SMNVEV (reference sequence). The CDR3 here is CASSASTLNYGYTF. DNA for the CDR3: TGTGCCAGCAGTGCTAGTACGCTTAACTATGGCTACACCTTC.

The DNA for the CDR3 is TGTGCCAGCAGCGGACGGGACAGGGCGTCTGGCTACACCTTC. Translated: CASSGRDRASGYTF. The V and J genes are TRBV7-9 and TRBJ1-2; 9 nucleotides line up with TRBD1. CDR1 is SEHNR, CDR2 FQNEAQ, per germline (reference sequence). V gave up 5 bases and J gave up 7 bases; unmatched junction bases: 8. This CDR3 has 14 amino acids.

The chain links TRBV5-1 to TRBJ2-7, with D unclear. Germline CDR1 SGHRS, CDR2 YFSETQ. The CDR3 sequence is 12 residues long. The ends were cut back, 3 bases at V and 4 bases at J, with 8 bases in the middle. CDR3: CASSSYLYEQYF. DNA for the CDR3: TGCGCCAGCAGCTCCTACCTATACGAGCAGTACTTC.

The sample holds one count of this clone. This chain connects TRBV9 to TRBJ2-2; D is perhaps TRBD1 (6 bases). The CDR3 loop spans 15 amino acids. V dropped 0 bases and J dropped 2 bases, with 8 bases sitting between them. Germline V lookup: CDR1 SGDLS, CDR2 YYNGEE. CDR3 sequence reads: CASSVVGGNTGELFF. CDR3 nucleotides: TGTGCCAGCAGCGTAGTAGGGGGAAACACCGGGGAGCTGTTTTTT.

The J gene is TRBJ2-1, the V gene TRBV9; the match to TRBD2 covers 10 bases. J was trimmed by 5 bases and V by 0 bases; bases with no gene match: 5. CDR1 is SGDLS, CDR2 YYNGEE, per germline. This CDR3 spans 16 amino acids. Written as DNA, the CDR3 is TGTGCCAGCAGCGTAGGCCTAGCGGGGGACCACAATGAGCAGTTCTTC. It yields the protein CASSVGLAGDHNEQFF.

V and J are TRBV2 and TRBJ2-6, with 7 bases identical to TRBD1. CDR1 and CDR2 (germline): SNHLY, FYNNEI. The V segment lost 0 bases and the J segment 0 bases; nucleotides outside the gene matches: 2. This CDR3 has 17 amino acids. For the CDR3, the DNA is TGTGCCAGCAGTGAAGCGGGGACAGCCTCTGGGGCCAACGTCCTGACTTTC. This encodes CASSEAGTASGANVLTF.

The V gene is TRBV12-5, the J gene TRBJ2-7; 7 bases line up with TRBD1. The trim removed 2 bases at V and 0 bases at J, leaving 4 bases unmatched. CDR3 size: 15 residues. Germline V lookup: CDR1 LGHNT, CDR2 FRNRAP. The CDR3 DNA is TGTGCTAGTGGTTTGCCGGGGACAGTCTCCTACGAGCAGTACTTC. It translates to CASGLPGTVSYEQYF.

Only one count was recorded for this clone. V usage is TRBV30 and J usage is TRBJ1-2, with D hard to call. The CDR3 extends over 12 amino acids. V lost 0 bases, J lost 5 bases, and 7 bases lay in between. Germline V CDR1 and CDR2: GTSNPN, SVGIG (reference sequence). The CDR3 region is CAWSVLSYGYTF. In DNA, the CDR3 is TGTGCCTGGAGTGTCTTGAGTTATGGCTACACCTTC.

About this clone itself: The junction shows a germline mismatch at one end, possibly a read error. The CDR3 spells CASSQDPGGRVHF. The CDR3 DNA is TGTGCCAGCAGCCAAGATCCAGGCGGGAGGGTCCACTTC. The J gene is TRBJ2-7, the V gene TRBV3-1 (or the pseudogene TRBV3-2); 9 nucleotides agree with TRBD2. Germline values: CDR1 LGHDT, CDR2 YNNKEL (reference sequence). CDR3 length: 13 amino acids.

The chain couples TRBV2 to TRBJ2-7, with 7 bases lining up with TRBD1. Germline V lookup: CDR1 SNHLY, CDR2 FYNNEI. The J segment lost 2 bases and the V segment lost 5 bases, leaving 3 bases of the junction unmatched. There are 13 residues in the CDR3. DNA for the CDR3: TGTGCCAGCAGTAGGGACAGCACCTACGAGCAGTACTTC. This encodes CASSRDSTYEQYF.